This TCR beta chain was sequenced in a study of CD8+ T cells in alopecia areata. Indicated treatment: oral pan-JAK inhibitor, 5-10 mg twice daily. The investigators collected lesional scalp punch biopsies and peripheral blood from alopecia areata patients. Sorted out of PBMCs were CD4+ T cells and CD8+ T cells. The study, taken as a whole, reports: Scalp samples also contribute reads from the resident alphabeta T cells found in normal skin. The presence of one nonresponder keeps the tie between baseline CD8+ expansion and response uncertain.

Extracted RNA was reverse transcribed into cDNA, the sequencing template. Assay: immunoSEQ multiplex PCR; the TCRdb copy retains only in-frame clones and omits some. The data hold roughly 60,000 clones, with about 45% observed a single time. A word on this clone: Its antigen is unidentified.

The CDR3 runs to 14 residues. After removal of 4 bases from V and 5 bases from J, the junction contained 4 bases not matched to a gene. Germline CDR1 and CDR2: MGHRA and YSYEKL. The sequenced sample was CD8+ T cells sorted from blood, obtained at approximately week 36, from a patient treated with tofacitinib. The receptor was derived from a human donor with alopecia areata. The rearrangement uses TRBV4-1 and TRBJ1-2, with 10 bases identical to TRBD1. The CDR3: CASSPQGQGYGYTF. The CDR3 DNA sequence: TGCGCCAGCAGCCCCCAGGGACAGGGGTATGGCTACACCTTC.